This TCR beta chain was recovered during a study of CD8+CD57+ T cells in acquired aplastic anemia. Across the study: DNA per sorted CD4+ or CD8+ sample ranged roughly 0.19 to 27.4 ug, averaging around 3.1 ug. The study's findings and limits: A set of roughly 27 CD8+ CDR3 sequences was shared between patients and controls, and these sequences appeared highly expressed in patients.

Germline values: CDR1 DFQATT, CDR2 SNEGSKA (reference sequence). The CDR3 totals 16 residues. V trimming: 1 base; J trimming: 2 bases; junction bases outside the gene matches: 7. This clonotype was counted only a few times. The target antigen is unknown. TCR beta VDJ and CDR3 were profiled, and genomic DNA was the template. TCRdb reprocessed the reads via MiXCR and lists one record per CDR3 protein. The sample has roughly 250,000 distinct CDR3 sequences, around 82% seen once. Before being chosen for sequencing, patients had shown CD8+CD57+ cell expansion by flow cytometry. All patients had severe acquired aplastic anemia. Prior therapy had not been administered to any patient at the time of blood sampling.

The source of this sequence is a human donor with aplastic anemia. The specimen was sorted CD4+, CD8+, or CD8+CD57+ T cells (not recorded which) from PBMCs. The rearrangement joins TRBV20-1 to TRBJ2-3; 9 nucleotides agree with TRBD1. This CDR3 is CSARVPGDRDTDTQYF. DNA for the CDR3: TGCAGTGCTAGAGTACCAGGGGACAGGGACACAGATACGCAGTATTTT.